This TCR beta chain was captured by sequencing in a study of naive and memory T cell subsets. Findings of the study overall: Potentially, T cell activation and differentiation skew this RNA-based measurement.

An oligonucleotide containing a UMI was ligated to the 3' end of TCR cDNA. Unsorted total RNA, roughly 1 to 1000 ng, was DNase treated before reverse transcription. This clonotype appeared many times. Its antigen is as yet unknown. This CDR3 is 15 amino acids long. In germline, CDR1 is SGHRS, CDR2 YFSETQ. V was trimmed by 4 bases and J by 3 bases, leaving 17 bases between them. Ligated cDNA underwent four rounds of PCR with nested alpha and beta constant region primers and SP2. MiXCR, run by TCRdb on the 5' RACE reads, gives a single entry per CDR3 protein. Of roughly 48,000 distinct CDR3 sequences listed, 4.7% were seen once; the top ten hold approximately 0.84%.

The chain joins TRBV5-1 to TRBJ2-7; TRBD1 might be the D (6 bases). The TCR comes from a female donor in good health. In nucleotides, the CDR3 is TGCGCCAGCAGCCTGGGTGAACAGGGCCTCTACGAGCAGTACTTC. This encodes CASSLGEQGLYEQYF.